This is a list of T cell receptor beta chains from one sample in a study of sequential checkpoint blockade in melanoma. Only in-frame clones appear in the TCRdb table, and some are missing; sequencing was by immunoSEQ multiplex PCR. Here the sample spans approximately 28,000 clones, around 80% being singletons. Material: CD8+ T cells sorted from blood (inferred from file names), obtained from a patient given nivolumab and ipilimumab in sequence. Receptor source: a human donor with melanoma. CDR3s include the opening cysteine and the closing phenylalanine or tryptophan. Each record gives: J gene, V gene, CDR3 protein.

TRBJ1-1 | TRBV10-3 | CAISESSTAFREAFF
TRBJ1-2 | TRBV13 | CASSSKDSTKFRYGYTF
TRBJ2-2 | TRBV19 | CASSKGLAGAGNTGELFF
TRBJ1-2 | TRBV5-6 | CASSLALRYTF
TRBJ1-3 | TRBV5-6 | CASSLGGGLSGNTIYF
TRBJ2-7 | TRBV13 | CASSFGLRDYEQYF
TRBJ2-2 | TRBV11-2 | CASNPMDRVIGELFF
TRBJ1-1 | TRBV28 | CASSLTRMNTEAFF
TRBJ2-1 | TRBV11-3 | CASSFAVYNEQFF
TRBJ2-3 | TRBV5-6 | CASSLDGTENTDTQYF
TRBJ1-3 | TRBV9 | CASSYSGNTIYF
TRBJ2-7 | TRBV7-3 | CATKRGAREQYF
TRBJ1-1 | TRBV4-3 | CASSQSRLNTEAFF
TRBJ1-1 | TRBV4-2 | CASGRQTDREGNTEAFF
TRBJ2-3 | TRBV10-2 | CASGTGGPQYF
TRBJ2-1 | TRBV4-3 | CASSQDPSGTYNEQFF
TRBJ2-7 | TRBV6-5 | CASSYGQTTYEQYF
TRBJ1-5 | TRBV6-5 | CASSYLGGGADQPQHF